This entry lists 32 T cell receptor beta chains sequenced from one sample in a study of T-cell reconstitution after alpha-beta-depleted transplantation in children. The authors prepared the TCRbeta library with unique molecular identifiers. MiXCR, applied by TCRdb to the PCR reads, yields one record per CDR3 protein. In the table there are hundreds of thousands of distinct CDR3 sequences, about 17% of which are singletons. This specimen consisted of PBMCs, mostly from graft donor cells, obtained 360 days after TCRalphabeta/CD19-depleted stem cell transplant. These receptor sequences come from a male patient between 2 and 15 years old who had a stem cell transplant for acute lymphoblastic leukemia, so the T cells may come from the graft donor.

This clonotype was detected only a few times. CDR3 coding DNA: TGTGCCAGCAGTCTTACACGAGGGGGGTATATGCCGGCTAATGAAAAACTGTTTTTT. Protein product: CASSLTRGGYMPANEKLFF. This rearrangement joins TRBV2 to TRBJ1-4; D is possibly TRBD1 (6 bases). Germline V gene lookup returns CDR1 SNHLY and CDR2 FYNNEI. The CDR3 length is 19 residues. Trimming removed 5 bases at V and 3 bases at J, with 25 bases between.

With regard to this clonotype: Possible read error: a much larger clone is one base away. V gene TRBV7-9 combines with J gene TRBJ2-7; TRBD1 agrees at 8 bases. This CDR3 has 16 residues. The V gene's germline CDR1 is SEHNR and CDR2 FQNEAQ (reference sequence). As DNA, the CDR3 is TGTGGCAGCAGCTTAAGGAAGGACAGGGAATCCTACGAGCAGTACTTC. This encodes CGSSLRKDRESYEQYF.

The genes are TRBV6-5 and TRBJ2-1; D may match TRBD1 or TRBD2 (6 bases each). The V end lost 0 bases, the J end lost 2 bases, and 11 bases lay between the germline ends. Germline CDR1 MNHEY, CDR2 SVGAGI. The CDR3 has 16 amino acids. The CDR3 is CASSYSRRGAYNEQFF. CDR3 nucleotide sequence: TGTGCCAGCAGTTACTCCAGAAGGGGGGCCTACAATGAGCAGTTCTTC.

This clonotype was observed a few times. The V call is TRBV5-6, the J call TRBJ2-1; D gene unclear. V gave up 2 bases and J gave up 3 bases, with 15 bases separating them. This CDR3 contains 16 residues. Germline loops: CDR1 SGHDT, CDR2 YYEEEE. The CDR3 coding sequence is TGTGCCAGCAGCTTTTTGGATGCCCTTGGCTACAATGAGCAGTTCTTC. It translates to CASSFLDALGYNEQFF.

The chain joins TRBV4-1 to TRBJ2-1; D possibly corresponds to TRBD2 (6 bases). Germline CDR1 reads MGHRA; CDR2 reads YSYEKL. V lost 3 bases, J lost 0 bases, and 12 bases lay in between. The CDR3 length is 16 residues. CDR3 loop: CASSQTGSPSYNEQFF. CDR3 bases: TGCGCCAGCAGCCAGACCGGGAGCCCCTCCTACAATGAGCAGTTCTTC.

The chain couples TRBV12-3 or TRBV12-4 to TRBJ1-6; D remains unclear. V was shortened by 2 bases and J by 10 bases, with 9 bases between the two germline ends. CDR3 length equals 13 residues. Here the CDR3 reads CASSLKGRSPLHF. For the CDR3, the DNA is TGTGCCAGCAGTTTAAAGGGCAGGTCACCCCTCCACTTT.

This clonotype was seen a few times. The gene calls are TRBV10-3 and TRBJ2-5; D not resolved. The germline V gene has CDR1 ENHRY and CDR2 SYGVKD. V gave up 3 bases and J gave up 4 bases, with 3 bases separating them. The CDR3 is 11 amino acids. In DNA form, the CDR3 reads TGTGCCATCAGTGAATTAGAGACCCAGTACTTC. It yields the protein CAISELETQYF.

The rearrangement uses TRBV15 and TRBJ2-2; no clear D. The germline CDR1 and CDR2 sequences are LNHNV and YYDKDF (reference sequence). The CDR3 spans 16 residues. V lost 0 bases and J lost 6, with 14 bases in between. This CDR3 reads CATSRDILRVPGELFF. DNA for the CDR3: TGTGCCACCAGCAGAGATATTTTAAGGGTCCCCGGGGAGCTGTTTTTT.

Only a few counts were recorded for this clonotype. CDR3 loop: CASSYGTMDNEQFF. CDR3 bases: TGTGCCAGCAGTTACGGGACTATGGACAATGAGCAGTTCTTC. V gene TRBV6-5 combines with J gene TRBJ2-1; 7 nucleotides align to TRBD2. Losses at the gene ends were 2 bases for V and 5 bases for J; bases not matched to a gene: 3. The CDR3 is 14 residues long. The germline CDR1 and CDR2 sequences are MNHEY and SVGAGI.

In its sample, this clonotype was seen many times. The chain couples TRBV25-1 to TRBJ1-5, with 8 nucleotides matching TRBD1. Germline trimming cut 2 bases from V and 6 bases from J; bases unmatched to any gene: 3. This CDR3 is built from 14 residues. The germline gives CDR1 MGHDK, CDR2 SYGVNS. Here the CDR3 DNA reads TGTGCCAGCAGTGAAGCCAGGGGGCTTCAGCCCCAGCATTTT. Its translation is CASSEARGLQPQHF.

This chain uses TRBV29-1 with TRBJ2-3, with a tentative D call TRBD2 (6 bases). Germline V lookup: CDR1 SQVTM, CDR2 ANQGSEA. Trimming removed 4 bases at V and 5 bases at J, with 16 bases between. The CDR3 has 14 amino acids. In DNA, the CDR3 is TGCAGCGTTGTCGCGGCGGGGAGGAAAGATACGCAGTATTTT. The encoded protein is CSVVAAGRKDTQYF.

The chain joins TRBV12-3 or TRBV12-4 to TRBJ2-3; no clear D. Trimming pared 3 bases from V and 0 bases from J, leaving 10 bases between. CDR3 length equals 15 residues. In nucleotides, the CDR3 is TGTGCCAGCAGTTTTGTGGGGTCTAGCACAGATACGCAGTATTTT. This translates into CASSFVGSSTDTQYF.

This clonotype showed up just a few times. The chain employs TRBV4-3 and TRBJ2-7; no clear D gene. Trimming cost V 0 bases and J 4 bases, with 13 bases left between them. The germline gives CDR1 LGHNA, CDR2 YSLEER. The CDR3 is 15 residues long. CDR3 bases: TGCGCCAGCAGCCAAGATGAAGGGTCTCCTTACGAGCAGTACTTC. As protein: CASSQDEGSPYEQYF.

This clonotype was seen a handful of times. The chain combines TRBV29-1 with TRBJ2-1; 13 bases align to TRBD2. CDR1 is SQVTM and CDR2 is ANQGSEA in the germline V gene. Trimming cost V 4 bases and J 0 bases; bases outside gene matches: 21. The CDR3 has 22 residues. As DNA, the CDR3 is TGCAGCGTTGTCGGGATCGAGCGCGTGACTAGCGGGAGGTCAAGCTCCTACAATGAGCAGTTCTTC. It translates to CSVVGIERVTSGRSSSYNEQFF.

This chain connects TRBV4-2 to TRBJ1-4; weak D call: TRBD1 (6 bases). CDR3 size: 17 residues. The germline V gene has CDR1 LGHNA and CDR2 YNFKEQ. V lost 1 base to trimming and J lost 4 bases, with 16 bases between them. CDR3 residues: CASSQGGGSTFNEKLFF. The DNA of the CDR3 is TGTGCCAGCAGCCAAGGGGGGGGCTCTACTTTTAATGAAAAACTGTTTTTT.

In this sample, this clonotype turned up a few times. V gene TRBV3-1 combines with J gene TRBJ2-3, with a weak D call TRBD1 (6 bases). This CDR3 region has 14 residues. Trimming removed 4 bases at V and 1 base at J, with 9 bases between. Germline CDR1 reads LGHDT; CDR2 reads YNNKEL (reference sequence). The CDR3 is CASSPRTGTDTQYF. The CDR3 DNA sequence: TGTGCCAGCAGCCCCCGGACAGGCACAGATACGCAGTATTTT.

Ten or more counts support this clonotype. This chain connects TRBV12-5 to TRBJ1-1; D unresolved. Germline CDR1 is LGHNT and CDR2 is FRNRAP. Trimming removed 9 bases at V and 0 bases at J, with 20 bases between. This CDR3 has 16 residues. In DNA form, the CDR3 reads TGTGCTAGCGGGAGTTGGCGGGCCACTATGAACACTGAAGCTTTCTTT. It specifies CASGSWRATMNTEAFF.

This chain links TRBV14 with TRBJ1-1, with unresolved D. Germline-derived CDR1 and CDR2 are SGHDN and FVKESK. V was shortened by 4 bases and J by 0 bases, with 9 bases between the two germline ends. The CDR3 totals 14 residues. This CDR3 reads CASSRGGLNTEAFF. The CDR3 bases are TGTGCCAGCAGCCGCGGAGGCCTGAACACTGAAGCTTTCTTT.

This clonotype showed up just a few times. The V call is TRBV6-5, the J call TRBJ2-4; no firm D call. The CDR3 sequence is 11 residues long. Trimming cost V 2 bases and J 8 bases, with 4 bases left between them. CDR1 is MNHEY and CDR2 is SVGAGI in the germline V gene. CDR3 protein: CASSYHDIQYF. DNA for the CDR3: TGTGCCAGCAGTTACCATGACATTCAGTACTTC.

This clonotype was recorded a few times. This chain joins TRBV20-1 and TRBJ2-3, with 9 bases identical to TRBD2. The CDR3 runs 13 residues. After removal of 1 base from V and 9 bases from J, the junction contained 5 bases not matched to a gene. CDR1 and CDR2 from the germline V gene are DFQATT and SNEGSKA (reference sequence). The CDR3 region is CSARVAGEGTQYF. CDR3 in DNA: TGCAGTGCTAGAGTAGCGGGAGAGGGGACGCAGTATTTT.

This clonotype was found many times. V usage is TRBV28 and J usage is TRBJ2-7, with 7 bases aligning to TRBD2. The CDR3 covers 16 residues. J was trimmed by 2 bases and V by 4 bases; bases with no gene match: 11. From germline, CDR1 is MDHEN and CDR2 SYDVKM. The CDR3 DNA is TGTGCCAGCAGTTCTTTGATAGCGGGCCCCACCTACGAGCAGTACTTC. It encodes CASSSLIAGPTYEQYF.

The chain is built from TRBV23-1 and TRBJ1-5, with 9 bases that match TRBD1. TRBV23-1 is an open reading frame, and its role is uncertain. The junction had 9 bases not matched to a gene; V was cut back by 1 base and J by 2 bases. The CDR3 runs to 18 residues. CDR3 protein: CASSQLLDRGPGNQPQHF. The CDR3 DNA sequence: TGCGCCAGCAGTCAATTACTGGACAGGGGTCCGGGCAATCAGCCCCAGCATTTT.

This clonotype appeared a few times. This sequence joins TRBV6-6 and TRBJ2-7, with D tentatively TRBD2 (6 bases). The germline V and J ends were trimmed by 6 bases and 0 bases, with 9 bases remaining between them. This CDR3 has 13 residues. The germline V gene encodes CDR1 MNHNY and CDR2 SVGAGI (reference sequence). Here the CDR3 DNA reads TGTGCCAGCAGCCCACTAGCCTCCTACGAGCAGTACTTC. This codes for CASSPLASYEQYF.

V is TRBV20-1 and J is TRBJ2-1; TRBD2 matches 8 bases. Germline-derived CDR1 and CDR2 are DFQATT and SNEGSKA (reference sequence). This CDR3 has 16 amino acids. With 0 bases clipped from V and 10 bases from J, the junction kept 14 bases outside the gene matches. The CDR3 nucleotides are TGCAGTGCTAGAGATAAGGCCGGGAGGGCCGGGGACGAGCAGTTCTTC. It encodes CSARDKAGRAGDEQFF.

This clonotype was detected a few times. This chain links TRBV5-6 with TRBJ2-2; 10 bases are a match to TRBD2. The length of the CDR3 is 16 residues. Germline V gene lookup returns CDR1 SGHDT and CDR2 YYEEEE. V dropped 4 bases and J dropped 5; count of bases not matched to a gene: 8. The CDR3 region has the DNA TGTGCCAGCAGCAGTGTGCTAGCGGGAGTGACCGGGGAGCTGTTTTTT. It translates to CASSSVLAGVTGELFF.

The chain combines TRBV2 with TRBJ2-7, with no clear D. Between the trimmed V and J ends, which lost 3 bases and 4 bases, there was a span of 13 bases. Germline V gene lookup returns CDR1 SNHLY and CDR2 FYNNEI. The CDR3 is made up of 14 amino acids. CDR3 protein: CASSEPVTGYEQYF. CDR3 bases: TGTGCCAGCAGTGAGCCAGTGACCGGGTACGAGCAGTACTTC.

V and J are TRBV7-9 and TRBJ2-3; no clear D. With 5 bases removed from V and 2 bases from J, the gap between germline ends came to 11 bases. The CDR3 is made up of 14 amino acids. Germline CDR1 reads SEHNR; CDR2 reads FQNEAQ (reference sequence). The CDR3 DNA is TGTGCCAGCAGCCTACTAAAGACCACAGATACGCAGTATTTT. This codes for CASSLLKTTDTQYF.

The chain links TRBV4-1 to TRBJ2-7, with 11 nucleotides matching TRBD1. Losses at the gene ends were 4 bases for V and 3 bases for J; bases not matched to a gene: 11. The germline V gene has CDR1 MGHRA and CDR2 YSYEKL. CDR3 length equals 17 residues. The CDR3 DNA reads as TGCGCCAGCAGCCTGGACAGGGGGCGCGCGGTATTCTACGAGCAGTACTTC. This sequence encodes CASSLDRGRAVFYEQYF.

The genes are TRBV20-1 and TRBJ1-5, with 8 bases matching TRBD1. The CDR3 sequence is 13 residues long. Unmatched junction bases numbered 4, after V lost 3 bases and J lost 6 bases. Germline loops: CDR1 DFQATT, CDR2 SNEGSKA (reference sequence). CDR3 bases: TGCAGTGCTAGGTCAGGGGGCGGTCAGCCCCAGCATTTT. Its translation: CSARSGGGQPQHF.

This chain links TRBV20-1 with TRBJ2-2; 8 bases are a match to TRBD2. The CDR3 runs 13 residues. Germline values: CDR1 DFQATT, CDR2 SNEGSKA (reference sequence). The ends lost 2 bases at V and 7 bases at J; junction bases unmatched: 3. The CDR3 coding sequence is TGCAGTGCTAGAAGCGGGAGCAACGGGGAGCTGTTTTTT. It translates to CSARSGSNGELFF.

The V gene is TRBV6-5, the J gene TRBJ1-4; D not resolved. Trimming stripped 2 bases from V and 11 bases from J, with 18 bases between. CDR1 MNHEY and CDR2 SVGAGI come from the germline V gene. The CDR3 spans 15 residues. This CDR3 reads CASSYLGLAVGKLFF. The DNA for the CDR3 is TGTGCCAGCAGTTACCTGGGCCTCGCGGTGGGGAAACTGTTTTTT.

In this sample, this clonotype turned up a few times. The chain has TRBV28 and TRBJ1-5; D is ambiguous. Germline V gives CDR1 MDHEN, CDR2 SYDVKM. CDR3 length: 11 amino acids. V dropped 4 bases and J dropped 5 bases, with 3 bases sitting between them. The CDR3 spells CASSSHQPQHF. CDR3 sequence (DNA): TGTGCCAGCAGTTCCCATCAGCCCCAGCATTTT.